This T cell receptor beta chain was captured in a study of blood T cell repertoires in COVID-19. Study at large: The United States, Italy and Spain provided the acute and convalescent COVID-19 samples.

CDR1 and CDR2 (germline): SGDLS, YYNGEE. This CDR3 contains 20 residues. The ends lost 2 bases at V and 0 bases at J; junction bases unmatched: 10. In the original analysis: Researchers report that nucleated cell counts were estimated from reference gene primer amplification. TCRdb's table, derived via immunoSEQ multiplex PCR, lists solely in-frame clones and lacks some. V and J calls and clone size are copied from that table; D and trimming were computed from the DNA. The repertoire holds about 200,000 clones, more than 75% seen once, with around 13% in the top ten. Input material: peripheral blood. The chain has TRBV9 and TRBJ2-1; TRBD2 aligns across 14 bases. The origin of this receptor is a human donor in a cohort sampled during active COVID-19. The CDR3 here is CASSVGGGLAGGSSYNEQFF. The DNA of the CDR3 is TGTGCCAGCAGCGTGGGAGGTGGACTAGCGGGGGGTAGCTCCTACAATGAGCAGTTCTTC.